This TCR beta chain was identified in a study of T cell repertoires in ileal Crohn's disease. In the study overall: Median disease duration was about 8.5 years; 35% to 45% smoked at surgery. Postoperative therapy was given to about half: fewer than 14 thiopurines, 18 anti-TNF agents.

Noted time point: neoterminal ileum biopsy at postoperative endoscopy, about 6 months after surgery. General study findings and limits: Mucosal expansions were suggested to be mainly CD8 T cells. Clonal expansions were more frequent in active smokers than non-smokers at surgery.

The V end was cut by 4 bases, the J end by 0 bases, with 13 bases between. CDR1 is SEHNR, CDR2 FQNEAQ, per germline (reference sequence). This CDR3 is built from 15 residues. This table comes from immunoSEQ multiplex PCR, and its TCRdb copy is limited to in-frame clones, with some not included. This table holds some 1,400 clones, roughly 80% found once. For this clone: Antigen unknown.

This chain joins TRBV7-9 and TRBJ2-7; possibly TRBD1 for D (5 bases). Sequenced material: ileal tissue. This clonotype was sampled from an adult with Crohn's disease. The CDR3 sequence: CASSYSLDISYEQYF. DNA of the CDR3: TGTGCCAGCAGCTACTCCCTGGACATCTCCTACGAGCAGTACTTC.